The 22 T cell receptor beta chains reported below all come from one sample, sequenced in a study of blood T cell repertoires in COVID-19. Libraries were prepared by immunoSEQ multiplex PCR; TCRdb keeps only in-frame clonotypes and omits some of them. The table has more than 300,000 clones, about nine tenths seen once. What was sequenced was peripheral blood. These receptor sequences come from a woman aged 50 to 60 with COVID-19, enrolled during active disease.

The chain carries TRBV19 and TRBJ2-1; D is possibly TRBD1 (6 bases). CDR1 is LNHDA, CDR2 SQIVND, per germline (reference sequence). The CDR3 is made up of 14 amino acids. The V end was cut by 5 bases, the J end by 6 bases, with 14 bases between. The DNA for the CDR3 is TGTGCCAGTAGTCCCGGGGACATTCGCAATGAGCAGTTCTTC. The encoded protein is CASSPGDIRNEQFF.

This clone was detected only a few times. CDR3 DNA: TGTGCCACCATCAGGGGTGGGTCGGCTGAAGCTTTCTTT. Residues: CATIRGGSAEAFF. V usage is TRBV2 and J usage is TRBJ1-1; D is possibly TRBD1 (6 bases). Germline V gene sequence: CDR1 SNHLY, CDR2 FYNNEI. CDR3 length equals 13 residues. V was pared by 10 bases and J by 6 bases, with 18 bases between.

A few counts support this clone. The chain employs TRBV5-5 and TRBJ1-5; tentative D call: TRBD1 (5 bases). V was shortened by 4 bases and J by 1 base, with 9 bases between the two germline ends. CDR1 is SGHKS, CDR2 YYEKEE, per germline (reference sequence). This CDR3 is built from 14 residues. CDR3 in amino acids: CASSPGLSNQPQHF. The CDR3 region has the DNA TGTGCCAGCAGCCCAGGGTTAAGCAATCAGCCCCAGCATTTT.

The rearrangement uses TRBV4-2 and TRBJ2-2; TRBD2 matches at 8 bases. The germline V gene has CDR1 LGHNA and CDR2 YNFKEQ. V shed 4 bases, J shed 6 bases, and the junction held 19 bases outside the gene matches. The CDR3 spans 19 residues. The CDR3 DNA reads as TGTGCCAGCAGCCTCCTACATGGGAAAACTCCGGGACTAGCCGGGGAGCTGTTTTTT. Its translation is CASSLLHGKTPGLAGELFF.

The J gene is TRBJ1-1, the V gene TRBV6-5; the D is unclear. The V end lost 8 bases, the J end lost 3 bases, and 10 bases lay between the germline ends. This CDR3 region has 12 residues. CDR1 and CDR2 from the germline V gene are MNHEY and SVGAGI. The CDR3 is CASWVSYTEAFF. CDR3 DNA sequence: TGTGCCAGCTGGGTTAGCTACACTGAAGCTTTCTTT.

The chain carries TRBV29-1 and TRBJ2-5, with 9 bases matching TRBD2. Trimming at V came to 3 bases and at J to 5 bases, leaving 10 bases not matched to a gene. This CDR3 comprises 15 residues. Germline V CDR1 and CDR2: SQVTM, ANQGSEA. The CDR3 region has the DNA TGCAGCGTTGAGGCTAGCGGGATAGTTGAGGAGACCCAGTACTTC. It yields the protein CSVEASGIVEETQYF.

The chain carries TRBV4-2 and TRBJ2-5; D might be TRBD1 (6 bases). Germline lookup yields CDR1 LGHNA and CDR2 YNFKEQ. CDR3 size: 15 residues. The V gene lost 1 base and the J gene lost 2 bases, with 11 bases spanning the gap. CDR3 protein: CASSQADSLQETQYF. DNA of the CDR3: TGTGCCAGCAGCCAAGCGGACAGCCTACAAGAGACCCAGTACTTC.

V is TRBV7-2 and J is TRBJ1-2, with D unclear. V gave up 1 base and J gave up 6 bases, with 15 bases separating them. This CDR3 has 15 residues. Per the germline V gene, CDR1 is SGHTA and CDR2 is FQGNSA. The DNA of the CDR3 is TGTGCCAGCAGCTTAGTTAGCTCAATATGGGATGGCTACACCTTC. Translation: CASSLVSSIWDGYTF. Full variable domain (missing parts from reference TRBV7-2 and TRBJ1-2): GAGVSQSPSNKVTEKGKDVELRCDPISGHTALYWYRQSLGQGLEFLIYFQGNSAPDKSGLPSDRFSAERTGGSVSTLTIQRTQQEDSAVYLCASSLVSSIWDGYTFGSGTRLTVV.

This clone was observed a single time. The chain joins TRBV6-1 to TRBJ2-5, with a tentative D call TRBD2 (5 bases). Germline assignment: CDR1 MNHNS and CDR2 SASEGT. The CDR3 is made up of 12 amino acids. V was shortened by 5 bases and J by 5 bases, with 9 bases between the two germline ends. The DNA for the CDR3 is TGTGCCAGCAGTTCGGGAAGGGAGACCCAGTACTTC. Its protein product is CASSSGRETQYF.

This chain uses TRBV19 with TRBJ1-1; 8 positions match TRBD1. Unmatched junction bases numbered 9, after V lost 6 bases and J lost 6 bases. Per the germline V gene, CDR1 is LNHDA and CDR2 is SQIVND (reference sequence). The CDR3 runs to 14 residues. Written as DNA, the CDR3 is TGTGCCAGTAGAAAGACAGGGGAACGGGCTGAAGCTTTCTTT. Its protein is CASRKTGERAEAFF.

This chain uses TRBV7-2 with TRBJ2-3; 9 bases line up with TRBD1. Losses at the gene ends were 5 bases for V and 1 base for J; bases not matched to a gene: 4. There are 15 residues in the CDR3. Germline-derived CDR1 and CDR2 are SGHTA and FQGNSA. The CDR3 loop reads CASSGRTGGTDTQYF. CDR3 DNA: TGTGCCAGCAGCGGGAGGACAGGGGGCACAGATACGCAGTATTTT.

The chain employs TRBV13 and TRBJ1-6; D might be TRBD1 (5 bases). The CDR3 consists of 15 residues. Deletions cut 0 bases from V and 9 bases from J, with 12 bases between. The germline gives CDR1 PRHDT, CDR2 FYEKMQ (reference sequence). This CDR3 reads CASSLGVREGSPLHF. The CDR3 nucleotides read TGTGCCAGCAGCTTAGGTGTCAGGGAAGGTTCACCCCTCCACTTT.

The CDR3 DNA reads TGTGCCAGTAGTGCCGGGACTAGCCGCTGGAATGAGCAGTTCTTC. It is translated as CASSAGTSRWNEQFF. This rearrangement joins TRBV19 to TRBJ2-1, with 9 positions matching TRBD2. The CDR3 covers 15 residues. Germline assignment: CDR1 LNHDA and CDR2 SQIVND (reference sequence). J gave up 7 bases and V 5 bases, and 9 bases lay outside the gene matches.

V and J are TRBV7-3 and TRBJ2-3; 10 bases are a match to TRBD1. The junction had 9 bases not matched to a gene; V was cut back by 5 bases and J by 4 bases. This CDR3 has 16 amino acids. Germline lookup yields CDR1 SGHTA and CDR2 FQGTGA. CDR3 loop: CASSPADRGWADTQYF. In DNA, the CDR3 is TGTGCCAGCAGCCCGGCGGACAGGGGGTGGGCAGATACGCAGTATTTT.

The rearrangement uses TRBV7-2 and TRBJ1-2, with 8 bases identical to TRBD1. J gave up 5 bases and V 1 base, and 6 bases lay outside the gene matches. Per the germline V gene, CDR1 is SGHTA and CDR2 is FQGNSA. There are 15 residues in the CDR3. The CDR3 sequence: CASSLDPTGGYGYTF. Written as DNA, the CDR3 is TGTGCCAGCAGCTTAGATCCTACAGGGGGTTATGGCTACACCTTC.

In DNA form, the CDR3 reads TGTGCCAGCAGCCTAACCAAGGGCCAGGGAAGGGAAGCTTTCTTT. It encodes CASSLTKGQGREAFF. The V call is TRBV7-9, the J call TRBJ1-1; TRBD1 might be the D (5 bases). The CDR3 is 15 residues long. Germline V CDR1 and CDR2: SEHNR, FQNEAQ (reference sequence). With 5 bases removed from V and 8 bases from J, the gap between germline ends came to 21 bases.

Remarks on this clone: Within the sample, other DNA sequences also encode this same CDR3. The rearrangement joins TRBV6-5 to TRBJ1-1; 7 bases are shared with TRBD1. Trimming at V came to 6 bases and at J to 1 base, leaving 2 bases not matched to a gene. The germline CDR1 and CDR2 sequences are MNHEY and SVGAGI. This CDR3 is 13 amino acids long. CDR3 in DNA: TGTGCCAGCAGGAGGACAGGGAACACTGAAGCTTTCTTT. This encodes CASRRTGNTEAFF.

The rearrangement links TRBV7-8 to TRBJ2-7, with 7 nucleotides matching TRBD1. The CDR3 has 14 amino acids. Germline CDR1 SGHVS, CDR2 FQNEAQ. Trimming cost V 2 bases and J 2 bases; bases outside gene matches: 3. The CDR3 is CASSLWDSPYEQYF. The CDR3 nucleotides are TGTGCCAGCAGCTTATGGGACAGTCCCTACGAGCAGTACTTC.

The rearrangement links TRBV30 to TRBJ2-6; tentatively, D is TRBD1 (6 bases). The germline CDR1 and CDR2 sequences are GTSNPN and SVGIG (reference sequence). CDR3 size: 14 residues. V was cut by 7 bases and J by 0 bases, with 10 bases left in between. CDR3 amino acids: CASGAPSGANVLTF. In nucleotides, the CDR3 is TGTGCCTCAGGGGCCCCCTCTGGGGCCAACGTCCTGACTTTC.

The genes are TRBV18 and TRBJ1-5; 9 bases are shared with TRBD1. The CDR3 runs to 15 residues. V dropped 3 bases and J dropped 6; count of bases not matched to a gene: 6. Germline V gene data show CDR1 as KGHSH and CDR2 as LQKENI. This chain's CDR3 is CASSPGTGKGQPQHF. The CDR3, as DNA: TGTGCCAGCTCACCGGGGACAGGGAAGGGTCAGCCCCAGCATTTT.

The V gene is TRBV18, the J gene TRBJ1-1, with 8 bases matching TRBD1. This CDR3 is built from 17 residues. Germline lookup yields CDR1 KGHSH and CDR2 LQKENI. The V gene end was trimmed by 5 bases and the J gene end by 0 bases; junction bases not matched to a gene: 11. The CDR3 coding sequence is TGTGCCAGCTCAAAAGCCGGGACAGGTTATATGAACACTGAAGCTTTCTTT. Translation: CASSKAGTGYMNTEAFF.

This clone occurred once. The chain is built from TRBV28 and TRBJ2-7; TRBD1 might be the D (7 bases). The CDR3 is 14 residues long. V was trimmed by 7 bases and J by 3 bases, leaving 16 bases between them. CDR1 and CDR2 (germline): MDHEN, SYDVKM. Here the CDR3 DNA reads TGTGCCAGCACAGGAGGGGACAGCTTCTACGAGCAGTACTTC. Residues: CASTGGDSFYEQYF.